The T cell receptor beta chain described here comes from a study of blood T cell repertoires in COVID-19. Using immunoSEQ multiplex PCR, the repertoire was profiled, and TCRdb retains in-frame clones only, with some absent. Counted here are some 200,000 clones, roughly 87% occurring once; the ten biggest clones make up 2% to 2.5%. Germline CDR1 reads KGHDR; CDR2 reads SFDVKD. V lost 3 bases and J lost 8; bases outside the gene matches: 5. This CDR3 contains 13 residues. Material for sequencing was PBMCs or T cells enriched from blood (not recorded which). This clonotype was sampled from a woman under 40 who had recovered from COVID-19. The chain joins TRBV24-1 to TRBJ1-1; 7 bases agree with TRBD1. DNA for the CDR3: TGTGCCACCAGTGATCCAGGGACAGAGGAAGCTTTCTTT. This sequence encodes CATSDPGTEEAFF.